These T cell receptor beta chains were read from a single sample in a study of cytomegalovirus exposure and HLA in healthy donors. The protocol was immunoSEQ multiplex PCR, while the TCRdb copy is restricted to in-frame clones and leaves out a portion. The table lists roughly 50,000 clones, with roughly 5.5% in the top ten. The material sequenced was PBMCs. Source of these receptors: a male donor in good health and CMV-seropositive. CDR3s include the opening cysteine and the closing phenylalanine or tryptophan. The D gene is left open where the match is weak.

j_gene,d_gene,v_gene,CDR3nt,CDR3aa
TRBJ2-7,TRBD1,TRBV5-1,TGCGCCAGCAGCTTTGGGACAGGCTACTACGAGCAGTACTTC,CASSFGTGYYEQYF
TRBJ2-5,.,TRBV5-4,TGTGCCAGCAGCTTGCGTGAGGAGGGGACCCAGTACTTC,CASSLREEGTQYF
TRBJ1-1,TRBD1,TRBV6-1,TGTGCCAGCAGGGGACAGGGCAGCACTGAAGCTTTCTTT,CASRGQGSTEAFF
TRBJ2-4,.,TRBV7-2,TGTGCCAGCAGCTTAGGACAGAAAAACATTCAGTACTTC,CASSLGQKNIQYF
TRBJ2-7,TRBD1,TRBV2,TGTGCCAGCAGTGAAGGACAGGGATGGTACGAGCAGTACTTC,CASSEGQGWYEQYF
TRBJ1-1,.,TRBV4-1,TGCGCCAGCAGCCGAACGTCAGGGAACACTGAAGCTTTCTTT,CASSRTSGNTEAFF
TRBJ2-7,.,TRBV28,TGTGCCAGCAGTTTTCCTCCCAGGGACTACGAGCAGTACTTC,CASSFPPRDYEQYF
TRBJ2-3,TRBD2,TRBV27,TGTGCCAGCAGGGTAGCGGGGCGCCAAGATACGCAGTATTTT,CASRVAGRQDTQYF
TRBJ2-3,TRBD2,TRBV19,TGTGCCACGGGACCGAGCGGGGGCACAGATACGCAGTATTTT,CATGPSGGTDTQYF
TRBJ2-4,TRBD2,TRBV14,TGTGCCAGCAGCCAATTCGAGGCGGGGGGGCCCAAAAACATTCAGTACTTC,CASSQFEAGGPKNIQYF
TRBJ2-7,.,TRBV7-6,TGTGCCAGCAGCTTAGGACAGCCCCTCGAGCAGTACTTC,CASSLGQPLEQYF
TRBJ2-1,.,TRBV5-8,TGTGCCAGCAGCCGTAACAGGACCCTCTACAATGAGCAGTTCTTC,CASSRNRTLYNEQFF
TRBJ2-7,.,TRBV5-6,TGTGCCAGCAGCTTGGCGGGGTCCTACGAGCAGTACTTC,CASSLAGSYEQYF
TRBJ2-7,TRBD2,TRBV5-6,TGTGCCAGCAGTCGACTAGCGGGGGCCAACTCCTACGAGCAGTACTTC,CASSRLAGANSYEQYF
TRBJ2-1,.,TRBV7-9,TGTGCCAGCAGCTCAGTCGCAGGGCCCACCCGGTACAATGAGCAGTTCTTC,CASSSVAGPTRYNEQFF
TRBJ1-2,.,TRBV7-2,TGTGCCAGCAGCTTATCTGGCTCTAACTATGGCTACACCTTC,CASSLSGSNYGYTF
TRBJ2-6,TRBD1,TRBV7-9,TGTGCCAGCAGCACTACAGGGGCCGGGGCCAACGTCCTGACTTTC,CASSTTGAGANVLTF
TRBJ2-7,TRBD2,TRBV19,TGTGCCAGTACCCCGGGAGGAGGATCCTACGAGCAGTACTTC,CASTPGGGSYEQYF
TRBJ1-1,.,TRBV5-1,TGCGCCAGCAGCTTGGCGCGTTCAGGTGGCACTGAAGCTTTCTTT,CASSLARSGGTEAFF
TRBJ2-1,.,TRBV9,TGTGCCAGCAGCGTAAGGGCGGGGGCCAATTACAATGAGCAGTTCTTC,CASSVRAGANYNEQFF
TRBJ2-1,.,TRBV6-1,TGTGCCAGCAGTGAAGGGACTTTGGAGCAGTTCTTC,CASSEGTLEQFF
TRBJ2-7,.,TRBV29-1,TGCAGCGTTGAAGATAAAGGGGAAACCTACGAGCAGTACTTC,CSVEDKGETYEQYF
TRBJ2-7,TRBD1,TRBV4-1,TGCGCCAGCAGCCAAGAGGTCACAGGGGTTACCTTTGCCTACGAGCAGTACTTC,CASSQEVTGVTFAYEQYF
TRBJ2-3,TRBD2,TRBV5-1,TGCGCCAGCAGCTTGGCTAGCGGGGGTGGAGATACGCAGTATTTT,CASSLASGGGDTQYF
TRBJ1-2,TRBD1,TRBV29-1,TGCAGCGTTCGGGACAGGGTTGAAAACTATGGCTACACCTTC,CSVRDRVENYGYTF
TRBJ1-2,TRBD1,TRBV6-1,TGTGCCAGCAGTCTTGGACAGGCTGGCTACACCTTC,CASSLGQAGYTF